This TCR beta chain was captured in a study of T-cell memory formation after mild COVID-19. There are 15 residues in the CDR3. V dropped 4 bases and J dropped 7; count of bases not matched to a gene: 12. Germline-derived CDR1 and CDR2 are SGHKS and YYEKEE (reference sequence). Via MiXCR, TCRdb re-called the 5' RACE reads, giving one row per CDR3 protein. The sample lists approximately 180,000 distinct CDR3 sequences; roughly 16% were seen once. The rearrangement joins TRBV5-5 to TRBJ2-7; 9 bases fit TRBD1. The clonotype originates from an adult woman who had mild COVID-19 (a few samples of this study predate the infection). Cell type and time point are not known. The specimen was PBMCs or a T cell subset sorted from them (not recorded which). CDR3: CASSVTGGTGEEQYF. The CDR3 coding sequence is TGTGCCAGCAGCGTAACAGGGGGCACTGGGGAAGAGCAGTACTTC.